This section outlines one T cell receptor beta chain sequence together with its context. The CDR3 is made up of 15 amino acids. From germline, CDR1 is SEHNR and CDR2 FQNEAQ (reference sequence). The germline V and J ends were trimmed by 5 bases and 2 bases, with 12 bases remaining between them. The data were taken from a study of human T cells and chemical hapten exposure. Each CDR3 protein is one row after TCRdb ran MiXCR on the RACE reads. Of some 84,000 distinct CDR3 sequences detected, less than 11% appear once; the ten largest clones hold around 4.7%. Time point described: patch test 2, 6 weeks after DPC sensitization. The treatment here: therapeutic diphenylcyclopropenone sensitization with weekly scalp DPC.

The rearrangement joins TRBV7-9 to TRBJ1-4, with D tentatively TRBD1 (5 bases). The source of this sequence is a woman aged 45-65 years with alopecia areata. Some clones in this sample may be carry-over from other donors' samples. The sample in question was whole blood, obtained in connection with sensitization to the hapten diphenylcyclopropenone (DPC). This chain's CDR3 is CASSLARGTNEKLFF. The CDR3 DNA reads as TGTGCCAGCAGCCTCGCGCGGGGCACTAATGAAAAACTGTTTTTT.